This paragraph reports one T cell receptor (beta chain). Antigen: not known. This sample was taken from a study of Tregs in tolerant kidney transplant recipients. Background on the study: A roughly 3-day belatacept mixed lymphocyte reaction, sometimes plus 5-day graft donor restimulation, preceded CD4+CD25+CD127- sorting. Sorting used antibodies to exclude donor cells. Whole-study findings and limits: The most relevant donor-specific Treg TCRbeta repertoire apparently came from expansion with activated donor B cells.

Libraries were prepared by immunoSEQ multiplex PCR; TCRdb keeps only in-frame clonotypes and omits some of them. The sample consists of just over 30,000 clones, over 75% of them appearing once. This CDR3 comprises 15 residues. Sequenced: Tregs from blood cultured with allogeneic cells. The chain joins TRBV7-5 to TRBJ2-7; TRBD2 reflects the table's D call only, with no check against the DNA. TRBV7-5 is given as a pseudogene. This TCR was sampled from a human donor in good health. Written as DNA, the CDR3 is TGTGCCAGAAGCTTAGAGGCGGGGCCCTCCTACGAGCAGTACTTC. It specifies CARSLEAGPSYEQYF.